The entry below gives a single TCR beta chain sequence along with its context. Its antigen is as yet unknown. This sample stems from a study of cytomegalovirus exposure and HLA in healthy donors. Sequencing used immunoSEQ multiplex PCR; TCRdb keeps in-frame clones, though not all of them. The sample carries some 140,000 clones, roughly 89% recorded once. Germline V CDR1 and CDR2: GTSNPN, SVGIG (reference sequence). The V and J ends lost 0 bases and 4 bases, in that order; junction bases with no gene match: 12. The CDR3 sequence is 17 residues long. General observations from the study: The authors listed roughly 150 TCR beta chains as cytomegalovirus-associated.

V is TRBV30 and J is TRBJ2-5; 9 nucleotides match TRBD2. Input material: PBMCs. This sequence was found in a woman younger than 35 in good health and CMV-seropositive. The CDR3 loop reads CAWSVRGGAPSRETQYF. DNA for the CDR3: TGTGCCTGGAGTGTACGCGGGGGGGCACCGAGCCGAGAGACCCAGTACTTC.